The next 6 T cell receptor beta chains were all read from a single sample in a study of shared clonotypes between healthy human individuals. The assay was immunoSEQ multiplex PCR, and TCRdb's table has in-frame clones only and misses some. This sample has a few million clones; approximately 92% occur once, and the top ten carry 0.11% to 0.15%. The sample consisted of naive CD4+ T cells sorted from blood. Specified subset: CD45RA+ positively selected. These receptors originate from a man aged 18 to 35 in good health.

V gene TRBV5-1 combines with J gene TRBJ2-7; D might be TRBD1 or TRBD2, each matching 6 bases. From germline, CDR1 is SGHRS and CDR2 YFSETQ. Trimming took 1 base from V and 1 from J, leaving 9 bases between them. The CDR3 is 14 amino acids. The CDR3 reads CASSLLGGSYEQYF. The CDR3 nucleotides are TGCGCCAGCAGCTTGTTAGGGGGGTCCTACGAGCAGTACTTC.

This chain joins TRBV18 and TRBJ2-1, with 7 nucleotides matching TRBD2. Looked up from germline, CDR1 is KGHSH and CDR2 is LQKENI. With V trimmed by 0 bases and J by 9 bases, 2 bases remained unmatched. The CDR3 is 13 residues long. CDR3 coding DNA: TGTGCCAGCTCACCACCGGGACTAACTGAGCAGTTCTTC. Its translation is CASSPPGLTEQFF.

The chain combines TRBV7-9 with TRBJ2-1; D gene uncertain. The CDR3 is 15 residues long. Germline V gene lookup returns CDR1 SEHNR and CDR2 FQNEAQ (reference sequence). V was shortened by 1 base and J by 10 bases, with 17 bases between the two germline ends. Here the CDR3 DNA reads TGTGCCAGCAGCTTAGTATCCGGAGCTTGGGAAGAGCAGTTCTTC. Amino acid sequence: CASSLVSGAWEEQFF.

The rearrangement uses TRBV10-3 and TRBJ1-2, with TRBD1 matching 10 bases. Trimming at V came to 5 bases and at J to 4 bases, leaving 13 bases not matched to a gene. There are 17 residues in the CDR3. The germline CDR1 and CDR2 sequences are ENHRY and SYGVKD. For the CDR3, the DNA is TGTGCCATCAGTCAGAACTCCGGGACAGGGGTTAGCTATGGCTACACCTTC. Amino acid sequence: CAISQNSGTGVSYGYTF.

The chain recombines TRBV7-6 with TRBJ2-7, with 9 bases fitting TRBD2. V gave up 1 base and J gave up 6 bases; unmatched junction bases: 7. This CDR3 region has 15 residues. The germline V gene encodes CDR1 SGHVS and CDR2 FNYEAQ. The DNA of the CDR3 is TGTGCCAGCAGCTTAGGTCCGGGACTAGCAAGCGAGCAGTACTTC. It yields the protein CASSLGPGLASEQYF.

The CDR3 is CASTQDNSGNTIYF. CDR3 nucleotides: TGTGCCAGCACCCAAGACAACTCTGGAAACACCATATATTTT. V is TRBV6-5 and J is TRBJ1-3; no reliable D call. Trimming took 7 bases from V and 0 from J, leaving 10 bases between them. The CDR3 sequence is 14 residues long. Germline V lookup: CDR1 MNHEY, CDR2 SVGAGI.